This TCR beta chain was documented in a study of blood T cell repertoires in COVID-19. Study as a whole: Sources were T cells, B-cell-depleted T cells, or PBMCs; the material itself was cDNA or gDNA.

The assay was immunoSEQ multiplex PCR, and TCRdb's table has in-frame clones only and misses some. The sample comprises about 160,000 clones, roughly 84% of which are singletons, and about a sixth rests with the top ten. The CDR3 is 17 residues long. Trimming removed 0 bases at V and 0 bases at J, with 12 bases between. The germline gives CDR1 SGHDN, CDR2 FVKESK. Living in roughly 23 US areas, the participants were between roughly 18 and 89 years of age. Grouping used clinical history reported by participants in a survey and questionnaire. Donors in Cohort 3 who had recovered were those with two negative PCRs, healthcare professional clearance, or resolution of their symptoms.

The receptor was derived from a man in his 60s who had recovered from COVID-19. Sequenced: PBMCs or T cells enriched from blood (not recorded which). V gene TRBV14 combines with J gene TRBJ1-3; D unresolved. CDR3 in DNA: TGTGCCAGCAGCCAAGATCTCCCAGTTACCTCTGGAAACACCATATATTTT. Translation: CASSQDLPVTSGNTIYF.